One and the same sample provided the 30 T cell receptor beta chains below, sequenced in a study of vaccination and CD4 T cells after COVID-19. Researchers used the Oncomine TCR Beta short-read assay to sequence DNA from cultured CD4+ T cells. Via MiXCR, TCRdb re-called the PCR reads, giving one row per CDR3 protein. Found here are roughly 21,000 distinct CDR3 sequences, around 62% of them singletons; the top ten hold approximately 22%. Treatment given: approximately nine-day PBMC culture with coronavirus spike peptide pools or control peptides (ViraFEST assay). What these receptors recognize is not known. This material consisted of CD4+ T cells from blood, cultured in vitro, taken before SARS-CoV-2 vaccination. These receptor sequences come from a human donor who received a COVID-19 vaccine.

There are a few counts of this clonotype. V gene TRBV6-5 combines with J gene TRBJ1-1; TRBD1 agrees at 8 bases. The CDR3 is made up of 17 amino acids. With V trimmed by 1 base and J by 1 base, 8 bases remained unmatched. From germline, CDR1 is MNHEY and CDR2 SVGAGI. The CDR3 is CASSYLGQEVANTEAFF. CDR3 coding DNA: TGTGCCAGCAGTTACTTGGGACAGGAAGTGGCGAACACTGAAGCTTTCTTT.

The chain employs TRBV24-1 and TRBJ2-2; the D gene is possibly TRBD2 (6 bases). The CDR3 has 14 residues. The V end was cut by 6 bases, the J end by 1 base, with 8 bases between. Germline CDR1 is KGHDR and CDR2 is SFDVKD. The CDR3: CATSWRGNTGELFF. For the CDR3, the DNA is TGTGCCACCAGTTGGAGGGGGAACACCGGGGAGCTGTTTTTT.

The V gene is TRBV11-2, the J gene TRBJ2-7; 11 nucleotides agree with TRBD2. The V segment lost 5 bases and the J segment 2 bases; nucleotides outside the gene matches: 11. Germline CDR1 reads SGHAT; CDR2 reads FQNNGV. The CDR3 contains 17 residues. DNA for the CDR3: TGTGCCAGCAGCCTGAGGGTCGCTAGCGGGGGGACCTACGAGCAGTACTTC. This translates into CASSLRVASGGTYEQYF. Full variable domain (rest looked up from reference TRBV11-2 and TRBJ2-7): EAGVAQSPRYKIIEKRQSVAFWCNPISGHATLYWYQQILGQGPKLLIQFQNNGVVDDSQLPKDRFSAERLKGVDSTLKIQPAKLEDSAVYLCASSLRVASGGTYEQYFGPGTRLTVT.

This clonotype was picked up a small number of times. The chain joins TRBV20-1 to TRBJ2-3; D may be TRBD2 (6 bases). With 4 bases removed from V and 3 bases from J, the gap between germline ends came to 8 bases. Germline-derived CDR1 and CDR2 are DFQATT and SNEGSKA (reference sequence). The CDR3 is 12 amino acids. DNA of the CDR3: TGCAGTGCTAAGGGACTTACAGATACGCAGTATTTT. The encoded protein is CSAKGLTDTQYF.

The V and J genes are TRBV19 and TRBJ1-1, with 8 positions matching TRBD1. CDR1 is LNHDA, CDR2 SQIVND, per germline (reference sequence). V gave up 6 bases and J gave up 0 bases; unmatched junction bases: 6. The CDR3 is made up of 15 amino acids. The CDR3 nucleotides read TGTGCCAGTAGGATACGGGACAGGCTGAACACTGAAGCTTTCTTT. This gives the protein CASRIRDRLNTEAFF.

The chain combines TRBV24-1 with TRBJ1-1, with D maybe TRBD1 (6 bases). The CDR3 runs 13 residues. Trimming cost V 3 bases and J 8 bases, with 12 bases left between them. CDR1 and CDR2 from the germline V gene are KGHDR and SFDVKD. CDR3: CATSDPGGREAFF. The CDR3 DNA follows: TGTGCCACCAGTGATCCCGGGGGCAGAGAAGCTTTCTTT.

The chain links TRBV19 to TRBJ1-6; TRBD1 is a possible D gene (6 bases). The V gene lost 7 bases and the J gene lost 2 bases, with 18 bases spanning the gap. CDR1 and CDR2 (germline): LNHDA, SQIVND (reference sequence). CDR3 length: 17 amino acids. As DNA, the CDR3 is TGTGCCAGTATGGGGACAAGCGGTTACGCCTATAATTCACCCCTCCACTTT. Translation gives CASMGTSGYAYNSPLHF.

This chain links TRBV19 with TRBJ1-1, with no clear D. Germline V gene sequence: CDR1 LNHDA, CDR2 SQIVND (reference sequence). CDR3 length: 12 amino acids. V dropped 5 bases and J dropped 7 bases, with 11 bases sitting between them. The CDR3 DNA reads as TGTGCCAGTAGTCCAAGGGCTGGTGAAGCTTTCTTT. Protein: CASSPRAGEAFF.

V gene TRBV19 combines with J gene TRBJ1-1, with 7 bases that match TRBD1. J gave up 7 bases and V 5 bases, and 4 bases lay outside the gene matches. The CDR3 has 12 amino acids. Germline V lookup: CDR1 LNHDA, CDR2 SQIVND (reference sequence). CDR3 loop: CASSPRQGEAFF. In DNA, the CDR3 is TGTGCCAGTAGTCCTCGACAGGGTGAAGCTTTCTTT.

CDR3 bases: TGTGCCAGTAGTTACGGGGACGGGTCATACGGCAATGAGCAGTTCTTC. Its protein product is CASSYGDGSYGNEQFF. The chain combines TRBV19 with TRBJ2-1; D is perhaps TRBD1 or TRBD2 (5 bases each). The CDR3 contains 16 residues. V was pared by 5 bases and J by 6 bases, with 20 bases between. CDR1 LNHDA and CDR2 SQIVND come from the germline V gene (reference sequence).

This clonotype was recorded a few times. The CDR3 DNA reads as TGTGCCAGCACCCTCCCCCTAGATACGCAGTATTTT. It specifies CASTLPLDTQYF. The gene calls are TRBV7-2 and TRBJ2-3, with D uncertain. The V gene lost 7 bases and the J gene lost 5 bases, with 10 bases spanning the gap. Germline CDR1 SGHTA, CDR2 FQGNSA. The CDR3 totals 12 residues. The variable domain in full, completed from reference TRBV7-2 and TRBJ2-3, reads GAGVSQSPSNKVTEKGKDVELRCDPISGHTALYWYRQSLGQGLEFLIYFQGNSAPDKSGLPSDRFSAERTGGSVSTLTIQRTQQEDSAVYLCASTLPLDTQYFGPGTRLTVL.

The chain links TRBV20-1 to TRBJ1-1; the match to TRBD1 covers 7 bases. Germline loops: CDR1 DFQATT, CDR2 SNEGSKA (reference sequence). The CDR3 contains 14 residues. The V and J ends lost 5 bases and 1 base, in that order; junction bases with no gene match: 7. The CDR3 nucleotides are TGCAGTGCTCCCCCGCCAGGGGGGAACACTGAAGCTTTCTTT. Protein product: CSAPPPGGNTEAFF.

This clonotype was counted a few times. The gene calls are TRBV9 and TRBJ2-3, with 8 positions matching TRBD2. This CDR3 region has 17 residues. V lost 2 bases to trimming and J lost 0 bases; unmatched junction nucleotides: 8. Germline values: CDR1 SGDLS, CDR2 YYNGEE. CDR3 sequence reads: CASSVLGGGYSTDTQYF. CDR3 nucleotide sequence: TGTGCCAGCAGCGTGCTCGGGGGGGGGTATAGCACAGATACGCAGTATTTT.

This clonotype was seen just once. The genes are TRBV3-1 and TRBJ2-7, with 11 nucleotides matching TRBD2. The CDR3 has 14 residues. V lost 4 bases and J lost 4; bases outside the gene matches: 3. Germline V gives CDR1 LGHDT, CDR2 YNNKEL (reference sequence). The chain's CDR3 is CASSPTSGGYEQYF. CDR3 DNA sequence: TGTGCCAGCAGCCCCACTAGCGGGGGTTACGAGCAGTACTTC.

The V and J genes are TRBV6-1 and TRBJ1-1; D is ambiguous. Trimming shortened V by 0 bases and J by 12 bases, and 14 bases separated the two germline ends. Germline V gives CDR1 MNHNS, CDR2 SASEGT. The length of the CDR3 is 13 residues. The CDR3 DNA reads TGTGCCAGCAGTGAAGCGGATGACACGGGATCTTTCTTT. Translated: CASSEADDTGSFF.

V and J are TRBV27 and TRBJ1-6; weak D call: TRBD1 (5 bases). Trimming cost V 3 bases and J 8 bases, with 20 bases left between them. In germline, CDR1 is MNHEY, CDR2 SMNVEV (reference sequence). This CDR3 has 17 residues. CDR3 sequence reads: CASSFSRGHNADSPLHF. DNA for the CDR3: TGTGCCAGCAGTTTTTCTCGCGGACATAACGCTGATTCACCCCTCCACTTT.

This clonotype was detected a few times. The chain carries TRBV12-3 or TRBV12-4 and TRBJ1-2, with 12 bases that match TRBD1. With 6 bases clipped from V and 7 bases from J, the junction kept 3 bases outside the gene matches. This CDR3 contains 13 residues. CDR3 coding DNA: TGTGCCAGCAGGGGACAGGGGGCCGGTGGCTACACCTTC. It translates to CASRGQGAGGYTF.

The rearrangement links TRBV20-1 to TRBJ2-3, with D perhaps TRBD1 or TRBD2 (7 bases each). The CDR3 sequence is 15 residues long. V shed 6 bases and J shed 1 base, with 17 bases lying between them. The V gene's germline CDR1 is DFQATT and CDR2 SNEGSKA (reference sequence). Here the CDR3 DNA reads TGCAGTGCCCCAGGGGGGGCCTATGGCACAGATACGCAGTATTTT. Translated, it gives CSAPGGAYGTDTQYF.

The rearrangement joins TRBV12-3 or TRBV12-4 to TRBJ1-2; possible D gene TRBD1, 6 bases. Trimming shortened V by 6 bases and J by 8 bases, and 10 bases separated the two germline ends. This CDR3 spans 11 amino acids. CDR3 region: CASRGRGGYTF. Here the CDR3 DNA reads TGTGCCAGCAGGGGAAGGGGGGGCTACACCTTC.

This clonotype was counted only a few times. This chain links TRBV7-2 with TRBJ1-3; D may be TRBD1 (5 bases). This CDR3 contains 14 residues. Per the germline V gene, CDR1 is SGHTA and CDR2 is FQGNSA. V was clipped by 3 bases and J by 1 base, with 7 bases between them. CDR3 DNA: TGTGCCAGCAGCTTCTGGACATCTGGAAACACCATATATTTT. Residues: CASSFWTSGNTIYF.

The genes are TRBV6-2 or TRBV6-3 and TRBJ2-7, with D perhaps being TRBD1 or TRBD2 (5 bases each). V lost 11 bases, J lost 0 bases, and 11 bases lay in between. The length of the CDR3 is 12 residues. CDR1 MNHEY and CDR2 SVGEGT come from the germline V gene. Here the CDR3 reads CARRDHSYEQYF. The DNA for the CDR3 is TGTGCCCGCCGGGACCACTCCTACGAGCAGTACTTC.

This clonotype appeared a few times. The chain couples TRBV20-1 to TRBJ2-3; D might be TRBD1 (5 bases). The CDR3 has 15 residues. Germline CDR1 reads DFQATT; CDR2 reads SNEGSKA (reference sequence). V was cut by 0 bases and J by 2 bases, with 12 bases left in between. The CDR3 sequence is CSARDPKTVTDTQYF. The CDR3 coding sequence is TGCAGTGCTAGAGATCCCAAGACAGTCACAGATACGCAGTATTTT.

This chain joins TRBV6-1 and TRBJ1-6; perhaps TRBD1 as D (6 bases). The V and J ends lost 6 bases and 10 bases respectively, with 19 bases between them. In germline, CDR1 is MNHNS, CDR2 SASEGT. The CDR3 consists of 15 residues. As DNA, the CDR3 is TGTGCCAGCAGGCGTAATTCAGGGGTTTGGTCACCCCTCCACTTT. As protein: CASRRNSGVWSPLHF.

The V gene is TRBV6-5, the J gene TRBJ2-7, with TRBD1 matching 8 bases. The germline CDR1 and CDR2 sequences are MNHEY and SVGAGI. V trimming: 4 bases; J trimming: 4 bases; junction bases outside the gene matches: 9. This CDR3 has 15 amino acids. CDR3 sequence: CASSSGQGIQYEQYF. CDR3 DNA sequence: TGTGCCAGCAGTTCCGGACAGGGTATTCAGTACGAGCAGTACTTC.

This chain's CDR3 is CASSLEFSGGRDTQYF. The CDR3 DNA sequence: TGTGCCAGCAGCTTAGAGTTTAGCGGGGGACGAGATACGCAGTATTTT. This sequence joins TRBV11-3 and TRBJ2-3; 9 bases fit TRBD2. With V trimmed by 0 bases and J by 5 bases, 6 bases remained unmatched. The CDR3 loop spans 16 amino acids. The germline gives CDR1 SGHNT, CDR2 YENEEA.

A few counts support this clonotype. The chain uses TRBV19 and TRBJ2-3; no firm D call. CDR3 length: 14 amino acids. The V end lost 3 bases, the J end lost 0 bases, and 7 bases lay between the germline ends. Germline lookup yields CDR1 LNHDA and CDR2 SQIVND (reference sequence). In DNA, the CDR3 is TGTGCCAGTAGTATGGATTCTAGCACAGATACGCAGTATTTT. This codes for CASSMDSSTDTQYF. The entire variable domain, with the rest obtained from reference TRBV19 and TRBJ2-3, is as follows: DGGITQSPKYLFRKEGQNVTLSCEQNLNHDAMYWYRQDPGQGLRLIYYSQIVNDFQKGDIAEGYSVSREKKESFPLTVTSAQKNPTAFYLCASSMDSSTDTQYFGPGTRLTVL.

This chain uses TRBV24-1 with TRBJ1-2; 9 bases line up with TRBD1. With 4 bases clipped from V and 13 bases from J, the junction kept 6 bases outside the gene matches. The CDR3 length is 12 residues. Germline-derived CDR1 and CDR2 are KGHDR and SFDVKD. CDR3 coding DNA: TGTGCCACCAGTGACCCCGGACAGGGGCTCACCTTC. Protein product: CATSDPGQGLTF.

This CDR3 is CASSEFGIMAKNIQYF. The CDR3 nucleotides are TGTGCCAGCAGTGAATTCGGGATAATGGCCAAAAACATTCAGTACTTC. The V and J genes are TRBV2 and TRBJ2-4; tentative D call: TRBD2 (5 bases). The CDR3 runs to 16 residues. CDR1 and CDR2 (germline): SNHLY, FYNNEI. V was pared by 2 bases and J by 1 base, with 12 bases between.

This chain uses TRBV20-1 with TRBJ1-5; a possible D gene is TRBD1 (5 bases). Germline V gives CDR1 DFQATT, CDR2 SNEGSKA (reference sequence). This CDR3 has 14 amino acids. The ends were cut back, 0 bases at V and 3 bases at J, with 9 bases in the middle. This chain's CDR3 is CSAREGTHNQPQHF. The CDR3 DNA reads as TGCAGTGCTAGAGAAGGGACCCACAATCAGCCCCAGCATTTT.

The chain couples TRBV30 to TRBJ1-1, with unresolved D. V was trimmed by 4 bases and J by 5 bases, leaving 11 bases between them. The CDR3 consists of 12 residues. Germline V gene data show CDR1 as GTSNPN and CDR2 as SVGIG (reference sequence). The CDR3 is CAWTVSGTEAFF. The CDR3 DNA is TGTGCCTGGACGGTCAGCGGGACTGAAGCTTTCTTT.